This TCR beta chain is drawn from a study of T cells in Graves' hyperthyroidism and ophthalmopathy. Exclusion of patients followed from uncontrolled infection, other autoimmune disease, pregnancy or lactation. From roughly 10 ml of fresh peripheral blood, PBMCs were isolated. Regions amplified from RNA transcripts were the TCR beta CDR3 regions. The HTBI primer set was used in a first-round RT-PCR of the TCR CDR3. A single record per CDR3 protein comes from TCRdb applying MiXCR to the multiplex PCR reads. The data contain about 600,000 distinct CDR3 sequences, roughly 16% of them singletons. This clonotype has a handful of counts. The CDR3 loop spans 16 amino acids. The V gene end was trimmed by 4 bases and the J gene end by 8 bases; junction bases not matched to a gene: 13. The germline V gene encodes CDR1 KGHDR and CDR2 SFDVKD.

The sequenced sample consisted of blood. V usage is TRBV24-1 and J usage is TRBJ2-1, with TRBD1 matching over 7 bases. The clonotype originates from a woman aged 40 to 50 with Graves' ophthalmopathy. The CDR3 sequence: CATSDPVSRGRDEQFF. The CDR3 DNA reads TGTGCCACCAGTGACCCTGTGTCTAGGGGGCGGGATGAGCAGTTCTTC.